Sequencing of this T cell receptor (beta chain) was carried out in a study of shared clonotypes between healthy human individuals. Broader study findings: Non-shared clonotypes had lower generation probabilities than those shared by all four donors.

Original analysis: Filtering differed because ImmunoSEQ produced junction-only sequences that carried no quality scores. Sequencing was performed with immunoSEQ multiplex PCR; in TCRdb, only in-frame clones are kept and a portion is missing. The V and J calls and clone size come from that table; D and trimming were worked out from the DNA. The top ten hold around 2% of the sample, which has around 720,000 clones, approximately 73% seen once. CDR1 is MDHEN and CDR2 is SYDVKM in the germline V gene. V was trimmed by 2 bases and J by 1 base, leaving 3 bases between them. This CDR3 has 12 residues. Concerning this clone: Its antigen remains unknown.

The chain combines TRBV28 with TRBJ2-7; D not certain. Sequences were obtained from memory CD4+ T cells sorted from blood. Subset indicated: CD45RA-negative fraction. The receptor comes from a woman between 25 and 40 years old in good health. The CDR3 here is CASSLMSYEQYF. DNA of the CDR3: TGTGCCAGCAGTTTAATGTCCTACGAGCAGTACTTC.